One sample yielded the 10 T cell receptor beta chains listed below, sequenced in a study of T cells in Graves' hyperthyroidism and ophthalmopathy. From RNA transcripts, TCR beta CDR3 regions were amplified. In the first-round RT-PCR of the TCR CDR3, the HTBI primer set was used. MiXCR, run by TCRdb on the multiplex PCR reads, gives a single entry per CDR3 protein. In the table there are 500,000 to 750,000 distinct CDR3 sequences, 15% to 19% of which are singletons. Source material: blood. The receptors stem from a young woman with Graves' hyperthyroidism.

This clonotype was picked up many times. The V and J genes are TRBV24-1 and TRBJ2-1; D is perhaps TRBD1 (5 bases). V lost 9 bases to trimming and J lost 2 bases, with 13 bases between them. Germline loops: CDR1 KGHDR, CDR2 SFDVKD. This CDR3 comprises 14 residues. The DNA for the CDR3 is TGTGCCACCGCCGACAGCAGCACCTACAATGAGCAGTTCTTC. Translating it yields CATADSSTYNEQFF.

The CDR3 is CASSQGLAGDQDTQYF. The CDR3 region has the DNA TGCGCCAGCAGCCAGGGTCTAGCGGGAGACCAAGATACGCAGTATTTT. The rearrangement uses TRBV4-3 and TRBJ2-3, with 10 bases lining up with TRBD2. CDR1 LGHNA and CDR2 YSLEER come from the germline V gene. V was clipped by 3 bases and J by 5 bases; unmatched bases: 8. This CDR3 is 16 amino acids long.

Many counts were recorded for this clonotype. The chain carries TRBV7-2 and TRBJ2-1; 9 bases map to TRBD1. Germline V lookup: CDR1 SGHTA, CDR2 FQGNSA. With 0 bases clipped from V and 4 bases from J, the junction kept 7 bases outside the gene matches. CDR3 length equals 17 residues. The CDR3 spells CASSLATGGILYNEQFF. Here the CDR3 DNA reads TGTGCCAGCAGCTTAGCGACAGGGGGTATACTATACAATGAGCAGTTCTTC.

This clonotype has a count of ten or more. The CDR3 region has the DNA TGTGCCAGCAGTTATTTCCGAGGAGACTACAATGAGCAGTTCTTC. Encoded protein: CASSYFRGDYNEQFF. This chain joins TRBV6-1 and TRBJ2-1, with no clear D. V was pared by 5 bases and J by 3 bases, with 14 bases between. The germline V gene encodes CDR1 MNHNS and CDR2 SASEGT. The CDR3 covers 15 residues.

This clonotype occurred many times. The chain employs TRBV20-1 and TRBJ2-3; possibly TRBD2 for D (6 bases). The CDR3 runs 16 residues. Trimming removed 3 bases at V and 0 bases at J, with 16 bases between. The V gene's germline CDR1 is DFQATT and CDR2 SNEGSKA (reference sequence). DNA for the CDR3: TGCAGTGCTAGGCTCCCATGGGGGAGGAGCACAGATACGCAGTATTTT. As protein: CSARLPWGRSTDTQYF.

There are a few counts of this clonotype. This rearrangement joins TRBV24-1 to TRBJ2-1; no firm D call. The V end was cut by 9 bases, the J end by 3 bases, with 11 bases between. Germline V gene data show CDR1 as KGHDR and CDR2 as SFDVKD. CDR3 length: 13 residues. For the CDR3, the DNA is TGTGCCACCGTGTGGGCCAACTACAATGAGCAGTTCTTC. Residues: CATVWANYNEQFF.

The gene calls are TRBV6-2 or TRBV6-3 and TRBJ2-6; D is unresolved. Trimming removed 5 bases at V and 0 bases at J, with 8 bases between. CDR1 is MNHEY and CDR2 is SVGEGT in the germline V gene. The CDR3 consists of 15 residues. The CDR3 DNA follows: TGTGCCAGCAGTCCCCATGGCTCTGGGGCCAACGTCCTGACTTTC. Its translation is CASSPHGSGANVLTF.

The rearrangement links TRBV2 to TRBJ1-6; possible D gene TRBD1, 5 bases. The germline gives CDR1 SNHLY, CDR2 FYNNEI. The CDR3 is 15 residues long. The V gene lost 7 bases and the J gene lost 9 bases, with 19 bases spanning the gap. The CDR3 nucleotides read TGTGCCAGCACCGGAGCCAGGGACGGGAGTTCACCCCTCCACTTT. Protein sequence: CASTGARDGSSPLHF.

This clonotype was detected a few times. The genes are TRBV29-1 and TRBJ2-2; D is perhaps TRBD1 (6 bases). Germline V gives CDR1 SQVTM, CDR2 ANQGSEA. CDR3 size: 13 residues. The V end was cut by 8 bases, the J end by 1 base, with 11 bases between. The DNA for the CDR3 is TGCAGCTTAACGACAGGGAACACCGGGGAGCTGTTTTTT. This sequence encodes CSLTTGNTGELFF.

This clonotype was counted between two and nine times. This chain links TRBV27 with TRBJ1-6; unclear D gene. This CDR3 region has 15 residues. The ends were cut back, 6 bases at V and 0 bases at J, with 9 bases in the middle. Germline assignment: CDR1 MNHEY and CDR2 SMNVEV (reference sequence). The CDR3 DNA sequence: TGTGCCAGCAGAGGCAGGTCCTCCTATAATTCACCCCTCCACTTT. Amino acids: CASRGRSSYNSPLHF.